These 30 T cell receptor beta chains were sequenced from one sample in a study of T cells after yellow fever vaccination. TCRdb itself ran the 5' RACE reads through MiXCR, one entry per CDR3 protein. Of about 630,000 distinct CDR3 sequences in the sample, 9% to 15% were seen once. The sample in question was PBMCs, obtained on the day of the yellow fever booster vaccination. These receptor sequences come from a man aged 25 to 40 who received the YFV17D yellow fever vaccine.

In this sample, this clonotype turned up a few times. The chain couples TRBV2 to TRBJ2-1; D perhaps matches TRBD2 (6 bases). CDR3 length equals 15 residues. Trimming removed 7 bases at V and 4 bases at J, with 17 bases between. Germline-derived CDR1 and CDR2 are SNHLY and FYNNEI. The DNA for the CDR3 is TGTGCCAGCACCATCCGGGACTCCCAATACAATGAGCAGTTCTTC. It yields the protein CASTIRDSQYNEQFF. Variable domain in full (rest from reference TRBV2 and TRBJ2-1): EPEVTQTPSHQVTQMGQEVILRCVPISNHLYFYWYRQILGQKVEFLVSFYNNEISEKSEIFDDQFSVERPDGSNFTLKIRSTKLEDSAMYFCASTIRDSQYNEQFFGPGTRLTVL.

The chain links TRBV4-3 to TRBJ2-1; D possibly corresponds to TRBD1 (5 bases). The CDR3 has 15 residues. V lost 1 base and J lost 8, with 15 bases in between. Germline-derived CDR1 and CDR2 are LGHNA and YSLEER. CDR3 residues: CASSQGRTYGDEQFF. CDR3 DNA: TGCGCCAGCAGCCAAGGCCGGACATATGGGGATGAGCAGTTCTTC.

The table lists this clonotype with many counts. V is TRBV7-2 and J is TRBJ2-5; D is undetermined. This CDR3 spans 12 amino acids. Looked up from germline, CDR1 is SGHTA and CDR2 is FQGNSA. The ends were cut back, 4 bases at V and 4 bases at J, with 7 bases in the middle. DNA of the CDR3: TGTGCCAGCAGCTCTTCCTCAGAGACCCAGTACTTC. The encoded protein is CASSSSSETQYF.

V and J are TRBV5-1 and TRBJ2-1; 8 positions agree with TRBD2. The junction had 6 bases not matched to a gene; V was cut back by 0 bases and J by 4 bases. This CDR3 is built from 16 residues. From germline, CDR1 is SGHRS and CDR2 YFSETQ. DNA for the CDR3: TGCGCCAGCAGCTTGGTTACGGGAGGGGGATACAATGAGCAGTTCTTC. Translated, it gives CASSLVTGGGYNEQFF.

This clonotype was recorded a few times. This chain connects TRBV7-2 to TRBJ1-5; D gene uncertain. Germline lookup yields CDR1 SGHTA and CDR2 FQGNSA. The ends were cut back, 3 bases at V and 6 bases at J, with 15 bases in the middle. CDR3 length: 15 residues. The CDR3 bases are TGTGCCAGCAGCTTTTCTAGGGAGGCGCCTCAGCCCCAGCATTTT. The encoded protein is CASSFSREAPQPQHF.

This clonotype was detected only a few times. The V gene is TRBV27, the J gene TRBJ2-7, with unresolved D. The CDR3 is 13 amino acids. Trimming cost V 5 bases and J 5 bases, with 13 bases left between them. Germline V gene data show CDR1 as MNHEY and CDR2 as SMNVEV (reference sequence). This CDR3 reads CASSTSYINEQYF. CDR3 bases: TGTGCCAGCAGTACCTCTTATATCAACGAGCAGTACTTC.

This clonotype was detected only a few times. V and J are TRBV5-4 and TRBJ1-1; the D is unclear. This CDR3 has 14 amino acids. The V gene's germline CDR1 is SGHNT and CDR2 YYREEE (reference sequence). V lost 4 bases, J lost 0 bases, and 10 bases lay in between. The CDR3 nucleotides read TGTGCCAGCAGCCCAAAAACAGTGAACACTGAAGCTTTCTTT. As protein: CASSPKTVNTEAFF.

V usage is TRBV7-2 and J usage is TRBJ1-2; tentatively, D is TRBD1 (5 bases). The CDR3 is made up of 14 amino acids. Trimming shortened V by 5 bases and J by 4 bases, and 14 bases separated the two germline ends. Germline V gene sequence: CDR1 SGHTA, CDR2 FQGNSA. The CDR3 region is CASSASQGSYGYTF. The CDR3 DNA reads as TGTGCCAGCAGCGCTAGCCAGGGTTCCTATGGCTACACCTTC.

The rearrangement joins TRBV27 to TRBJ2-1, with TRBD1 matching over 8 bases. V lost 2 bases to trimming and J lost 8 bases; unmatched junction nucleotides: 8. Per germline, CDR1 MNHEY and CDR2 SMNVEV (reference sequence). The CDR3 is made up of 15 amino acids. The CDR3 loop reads CASSLKGTGGDEQFF. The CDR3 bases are TGTGCCAGCAGTTTAAAGGGCACAGGGGGTGATGAGCAGTTCTTC.

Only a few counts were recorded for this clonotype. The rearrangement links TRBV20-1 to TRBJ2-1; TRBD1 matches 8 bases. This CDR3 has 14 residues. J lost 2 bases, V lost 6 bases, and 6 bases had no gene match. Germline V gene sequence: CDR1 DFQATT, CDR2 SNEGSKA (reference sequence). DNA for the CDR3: TGCAGTGCAAACAGGGGGAGTCCCTACAATGAGCAGTTCTTC. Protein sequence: CSANRGSPYNEQFF.

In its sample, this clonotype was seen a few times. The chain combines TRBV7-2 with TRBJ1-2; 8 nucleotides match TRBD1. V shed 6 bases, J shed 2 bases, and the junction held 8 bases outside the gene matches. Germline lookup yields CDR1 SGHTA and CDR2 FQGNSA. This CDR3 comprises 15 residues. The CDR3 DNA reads TGTGCCAGCAGTTTATCGGGACAGGAAAACTATGGCTACACCTTC. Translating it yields CASSLSGQENYGYTF. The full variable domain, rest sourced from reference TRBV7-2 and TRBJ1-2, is GAGVSQSPSNKVTEKGKDVELRCDPISGHTALYWYRQSLGQGLEFLIYFQGNSAPDKSGLPSDRFSAERTGGSVSTLTIQRTQQEDSAVYLCASSLSGQENYGYTFGSGTRLTVV.

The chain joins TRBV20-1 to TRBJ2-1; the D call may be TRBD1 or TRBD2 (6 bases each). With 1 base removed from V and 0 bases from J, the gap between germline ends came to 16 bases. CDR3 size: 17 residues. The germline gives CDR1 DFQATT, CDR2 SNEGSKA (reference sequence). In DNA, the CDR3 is TGCAGTGCTAGAGGGGGGGCAGGGAGCCGCTCCTACAATGAGCAGTTCTTC. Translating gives CSARGGAGSRSYNEQFF.

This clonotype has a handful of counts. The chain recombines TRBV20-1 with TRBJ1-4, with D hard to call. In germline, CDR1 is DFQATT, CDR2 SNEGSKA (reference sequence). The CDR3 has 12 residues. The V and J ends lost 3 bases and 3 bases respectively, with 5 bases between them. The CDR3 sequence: CSASVPNEKLFF. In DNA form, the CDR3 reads TGCAGTGCTAGTGTCCCTAATGAAAAACTGTTTTTT.

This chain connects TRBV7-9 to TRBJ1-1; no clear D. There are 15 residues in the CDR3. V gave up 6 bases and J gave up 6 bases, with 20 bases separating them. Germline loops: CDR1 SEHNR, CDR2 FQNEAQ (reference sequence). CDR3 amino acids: CASSQQVRRDPEAFF. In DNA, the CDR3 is TGTGCCAGCAGTCAGCAGGTCAGGAGGGATCCTGAAGCTTTCTTT.

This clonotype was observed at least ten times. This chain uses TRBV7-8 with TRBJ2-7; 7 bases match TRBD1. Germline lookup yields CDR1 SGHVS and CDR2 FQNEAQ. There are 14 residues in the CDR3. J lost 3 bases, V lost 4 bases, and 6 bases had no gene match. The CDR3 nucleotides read TGTGCCAGCAGCTCGAGACAGGGCCGCTACGAGCAGTACTTC. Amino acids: CASSSRQGRYEQYF.

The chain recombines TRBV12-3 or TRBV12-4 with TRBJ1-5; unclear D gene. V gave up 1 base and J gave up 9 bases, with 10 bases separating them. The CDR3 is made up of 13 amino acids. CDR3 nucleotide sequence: TGTGCCAGCAGTTTAGTGCCCGTCGGGCCCCAGCATTTT. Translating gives CASSLVPVGPQHF.

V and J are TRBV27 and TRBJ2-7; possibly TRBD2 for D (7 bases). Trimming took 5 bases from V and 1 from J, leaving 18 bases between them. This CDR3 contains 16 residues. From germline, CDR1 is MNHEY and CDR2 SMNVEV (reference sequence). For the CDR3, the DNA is TGTGCCAGCAGTCCGAGGGGGGGGAGGGGATCCTACGAGCAGTACTTC. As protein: CASSPRGGRGSYEQYF.

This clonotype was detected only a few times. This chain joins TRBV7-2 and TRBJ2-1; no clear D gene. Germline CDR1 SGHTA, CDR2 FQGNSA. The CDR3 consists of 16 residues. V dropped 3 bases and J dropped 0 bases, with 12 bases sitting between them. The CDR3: CASSFSMGISYNEQFF. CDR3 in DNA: TGTGCCAGCAGCTTCTCGATGGGGATCTCCTACAATGAGCAGTTCTTC.

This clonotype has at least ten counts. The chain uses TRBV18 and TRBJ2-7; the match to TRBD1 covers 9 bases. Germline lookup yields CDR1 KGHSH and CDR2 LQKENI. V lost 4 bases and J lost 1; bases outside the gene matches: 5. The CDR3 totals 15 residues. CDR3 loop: CASSLPGTGSYEQYF. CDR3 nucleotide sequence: TGTGCCAGCTCACTCCCCGGGACAGGGTCCTACGAGCAGTACTTC.

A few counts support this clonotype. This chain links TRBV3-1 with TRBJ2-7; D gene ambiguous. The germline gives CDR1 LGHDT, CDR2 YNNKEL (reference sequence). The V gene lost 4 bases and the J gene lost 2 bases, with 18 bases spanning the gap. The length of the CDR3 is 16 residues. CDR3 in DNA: TGTGCCAGCAGCCCATGGGAAATCCTTTTGACCTACGAGCAGTACTTC. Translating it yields CASSPWEILLTYEQYF.

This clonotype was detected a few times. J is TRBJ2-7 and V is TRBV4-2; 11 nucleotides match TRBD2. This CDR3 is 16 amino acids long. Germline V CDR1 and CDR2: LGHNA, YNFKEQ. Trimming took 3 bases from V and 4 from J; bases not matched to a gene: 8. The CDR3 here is CASSQPLAGGSYEQYF. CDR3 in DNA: TGTGCCAGCAGCCAGCCTCTAGCGGGAGGATCGTACGAGCAGTACTTC.

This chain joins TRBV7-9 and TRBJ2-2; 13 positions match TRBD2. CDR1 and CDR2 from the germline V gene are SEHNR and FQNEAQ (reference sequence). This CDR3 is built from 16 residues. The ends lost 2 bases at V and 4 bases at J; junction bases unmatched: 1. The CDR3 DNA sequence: TGTGCCAGCAGCTTAAGGACTAGCGGGAGCACCGGGGAGCTGTTTTTT. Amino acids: CASSLRTSGSTGELFF. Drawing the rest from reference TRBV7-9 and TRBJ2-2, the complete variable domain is DTGVSQNPRHKITKRGQNVTFRCDPISEHNRLYWYRQTLGQGPEFLTYFQNEAQLEKSRLLSDRFSAERPKGSFSTLEIQRTEQGDSAMYLCASSLRTSGSTGELFFGEGSRLTVL.

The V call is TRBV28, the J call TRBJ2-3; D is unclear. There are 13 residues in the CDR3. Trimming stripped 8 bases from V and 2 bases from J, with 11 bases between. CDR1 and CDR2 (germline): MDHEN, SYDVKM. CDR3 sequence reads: CASRLAITDTQYF. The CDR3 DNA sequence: TGTGCCAGCCGCCTGGCGATCACAGATACGCAGTATTTT.

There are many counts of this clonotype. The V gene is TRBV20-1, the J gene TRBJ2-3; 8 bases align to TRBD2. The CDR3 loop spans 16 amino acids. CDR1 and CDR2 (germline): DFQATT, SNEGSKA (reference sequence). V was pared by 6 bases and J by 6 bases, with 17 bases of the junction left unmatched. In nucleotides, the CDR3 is TGCAGTGCCCCAACCCCGGGACTAGTAGGTCGCGATACGCAGTATTTT. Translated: CSAPTPGLVGRDTQYF.

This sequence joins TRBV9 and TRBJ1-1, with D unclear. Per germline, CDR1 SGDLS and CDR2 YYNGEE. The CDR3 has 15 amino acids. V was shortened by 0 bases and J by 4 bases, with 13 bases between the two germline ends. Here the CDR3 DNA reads TGTGCCAGCAGCGTAGGGCCCGGAGGGTCCACTGAAGCTTTCTTT. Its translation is CASSVGPGGSTEAFF.

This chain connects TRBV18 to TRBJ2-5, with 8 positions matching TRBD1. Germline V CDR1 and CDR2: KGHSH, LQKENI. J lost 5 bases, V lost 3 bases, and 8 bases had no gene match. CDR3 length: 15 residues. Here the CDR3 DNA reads TGTGCCAGCTCACCGGGACAGGCTGTTTTGGAGACCCAGTACTTC. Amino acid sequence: CASSPGQAVLETQYF.

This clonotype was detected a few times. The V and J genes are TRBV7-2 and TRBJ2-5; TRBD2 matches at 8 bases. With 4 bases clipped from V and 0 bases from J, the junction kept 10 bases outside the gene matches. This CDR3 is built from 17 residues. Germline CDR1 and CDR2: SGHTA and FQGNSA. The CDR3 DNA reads TGTGCCAGCAGCTCATCGGGGGGGACACCTTACCAAGAGACCCAGTACTTC. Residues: CASSSSGGTPYQETQYF.

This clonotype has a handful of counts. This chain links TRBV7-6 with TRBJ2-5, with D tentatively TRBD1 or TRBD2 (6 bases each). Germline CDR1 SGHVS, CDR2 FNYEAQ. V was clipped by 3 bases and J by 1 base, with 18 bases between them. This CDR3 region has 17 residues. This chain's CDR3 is CASSLGSGGHTQETQYF. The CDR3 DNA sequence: TGTGCCAGCAGCTTGGGGTCTGGGGGGCACACCCAAGAGACCCAGTACTTC. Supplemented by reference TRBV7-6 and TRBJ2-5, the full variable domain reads GAGVSQSPRYKVTKRGQDVALRCDPISGHVSLYWYRQALGQGPEFLTYFNYEAQQDKSGLPNDRFSAERPEGSISTLTIQRTEQRDSAMYRCASSLGSGGHTQETQYFGPGTRLLVL.

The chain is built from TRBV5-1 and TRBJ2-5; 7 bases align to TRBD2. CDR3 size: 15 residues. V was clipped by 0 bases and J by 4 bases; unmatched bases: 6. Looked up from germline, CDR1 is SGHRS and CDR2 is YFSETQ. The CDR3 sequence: CASSLGAGVGETQYF. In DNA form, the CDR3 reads TGCGCCAGCAGCTTGGGTGCGGGAGTTGGAGAGACCCAGTACTTC.

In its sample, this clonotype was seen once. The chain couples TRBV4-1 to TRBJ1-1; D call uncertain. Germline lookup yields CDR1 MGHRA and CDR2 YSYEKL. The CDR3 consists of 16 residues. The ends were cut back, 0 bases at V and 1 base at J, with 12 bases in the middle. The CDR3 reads CASSQDITIKNTEAFF. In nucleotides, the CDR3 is TGCGCCAGCAGCCAAGATATTACCATAAAGAACACTGAAGCTTTCTTT.